This TCR beta chain was recovered during a study of low-dose radiotherapy and immunotherapy resistance in tumors. Looking at the study overall: Radiation delivery to Cohort 1 consisted of 0.5 Gy per fraction every 2 weeks, summing to 6.5 Gy. Treatment of Cohort 2 consisted of 1 Gy per fraction every two weeks, amounting to 13 Gy over 26 weeks. One day before radiation and immunotherapy, intravenous cyclophosphamide 200 mg/m2 was administered, with this repeated every two weeks. A daily 300 mg dose of oral aspirin was taken by patients for four cycles from cycle 1 day 1.

Regarding this clonotype: This likely traces to a read error, being one base from a far larger clone.

Covering alpha and beta chains, TRAV- and TRBV-specific primers were used for the first-strand cDNA. With a V-primer adapter and a constant-region primer, TCRs were amplified for approximately 19 PCR cycles. Each CDR3 protein gets one entry after TCRdb re-called the reads with MiXCR. This sample has tens of thousands of distinct CDR3 sequences, with less than 20% found just once. V lost 5 bases and J lost 11; bases outside the gene matches: 24. Germline V CDR1 and CDR2: MDHEN, SYDVKM. The CDR3 loop spans 19 amino acids. Time point defined: after trial treatment. Treatment reported: LDRT plus nivolumab, ipilimumab, low-dose cyclophosphamide and aspirin (RACIN trial).

The source was PBMCs, collected after low-dose radiotherapy plus immunotherapy. This receptor was taken from a male donor with prostate cancer. The chain is built from TRBV28 and TRBJ2-5; 12 bases map to TRBD2. CDR3 bases: TGTGCCAGCAGTGCGACCGGGACTAGCGGGCCGTCCTCCTACAATGAGCAGTACTTC. This codes for CASSATGTSGPSSYNEQYF.